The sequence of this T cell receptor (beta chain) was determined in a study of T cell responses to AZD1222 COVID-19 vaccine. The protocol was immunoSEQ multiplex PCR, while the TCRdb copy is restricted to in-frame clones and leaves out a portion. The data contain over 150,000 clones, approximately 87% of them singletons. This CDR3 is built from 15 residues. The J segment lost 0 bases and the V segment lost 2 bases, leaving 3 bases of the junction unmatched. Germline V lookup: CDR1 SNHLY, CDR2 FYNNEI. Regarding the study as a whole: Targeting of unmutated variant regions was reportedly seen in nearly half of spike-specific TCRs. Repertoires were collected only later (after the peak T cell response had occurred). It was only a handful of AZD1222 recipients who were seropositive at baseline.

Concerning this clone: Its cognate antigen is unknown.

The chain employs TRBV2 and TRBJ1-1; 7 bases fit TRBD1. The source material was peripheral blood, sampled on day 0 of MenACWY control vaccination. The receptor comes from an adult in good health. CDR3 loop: CASSETGAMNTEAFF. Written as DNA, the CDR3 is TGTGCCAGCAGTGAAACAGGGGCAATGAACACTGAAGCTTTCTTT. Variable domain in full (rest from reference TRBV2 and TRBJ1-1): EPEVTQTPSHQVTQMGQEVILRCVPISNHLYFYWYRQILGQKVEFLVSFYNNEISEKSEIFDDQFSVERPDGSNFTLKIRSTKLEDSAMYFCASSETGAMNTEAFFGQGTRLTVV.